What follows describes a single TCR beta chain. Its antigen is still unknown. These data come from a study of glioma-infiltrating T cells. Study-wide results and caveats: Tissue and blood shared very few CDR3 sequences. Non-neoplastic patients had below-expected tissue-blood divergence, while all gliomas exceeded expectation.

The CDR3 consists of 15 residues. Trimming pared 1 base from V and 4 bases from J, leaving 11 bases between. The iRepertoire nested amplicon-rescue multiplex PCR amplified TCR alpha and beta CDR3s from RNA. One-step reverse transcription and amplification started from about 100-400 ng of tissue mRNA or PBMC total RNA. TCRdb ran MiXCR on the multiplex PCR reads and lists one entry per CDR3 protein. The sample records 150,000 or so distinct CDR3 sequences, around 40% being singletons. The sequenced material came from glioma tissue, nonneoplastic brain tissue, or PBMCs (not recorded which). The clonotype originates from a human donor with low-grade glioma or glioblastoma, undergoing nonglioma brain surgery, or in good health (not recorded which). The chain combines TRBV12-3 or TRBV12-4 with TRBJ1-5; D is undetermined. CDR3 nucleotides: TGTGCCAGCAGTTTAGATAGTAGTTCGAATCAGCCCCAGCATTTT. Amino acid sequence: CASSLDSSSNQPQHF.